The entry below describes one TCR beta chain. TCRdb reworked the 5' RACE reads into one entry per CDR3 protein, no DNA. Its table records 310,000 or so distinct CDR3 sequences. The data belong to a study of monozygotic twins with inflammatory bowel disease. CDR1 SGHTA and CDR2 FQGNSA come from the germline V gene. The CDR3 contains 13 residues. The TCR originated in a human donor with ulcerative colitis or Crohn's disease, or a healthy co-twin of an affected twin (not recorded which). What was sequenced was blood. The rearrangement links TRBV7-2 to TRBJ1-1; without DNA, the TCRdb call of TRBD1 cannot be checked. The CDR3 loop reads CASSMGQATEAFF. Variable domain in full (rest from reference TRBV7-2 and TRBJ1-1): GAGVSQSPSNKVTEKGKDVELRCDPISGHTALYWYRQSLGQGLEFLIYFQGNSAPDKSGLPSDRFSAERTGGSVSTLTIQRTQQEDSAVYLCASSMGQATEAFFGQGTRLTVV.